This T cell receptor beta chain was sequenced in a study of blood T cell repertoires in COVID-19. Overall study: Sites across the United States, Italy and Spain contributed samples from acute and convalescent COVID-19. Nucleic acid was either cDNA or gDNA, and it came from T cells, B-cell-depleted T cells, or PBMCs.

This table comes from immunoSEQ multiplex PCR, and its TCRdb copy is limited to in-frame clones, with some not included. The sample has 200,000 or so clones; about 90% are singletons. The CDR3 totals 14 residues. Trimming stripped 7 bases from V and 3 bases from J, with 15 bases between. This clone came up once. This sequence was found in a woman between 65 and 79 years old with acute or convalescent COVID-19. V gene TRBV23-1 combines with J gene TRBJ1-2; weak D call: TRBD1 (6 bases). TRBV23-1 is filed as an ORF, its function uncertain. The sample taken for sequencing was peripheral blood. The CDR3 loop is CASTQDRLHYGYTF. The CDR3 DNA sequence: TGCGCCAGCACCCAGGACAGATTGCACTATGGCTACACCTTC.